These 18 T cell receptor beta chains were sequenced from one sample in a study of spatial heterogeneity in lung cancer. The time point here: blood at routine non-recurrence follow-up after resection. Sequencing covered unsorted whole RNA taken from tumor, nontumor lung or frozen PBMC. TCRdb reprocessed the 5' RACE reads via MiXCR and lists one record per CDR3 protein. The sample includes around 27,000 distinct CDR3 sequences, around 6% of them seen just once. The material sequenced was PBMCs, taken at follow-up. The receptors stem from a male donor with early-stage non-small cell lung cancer.

Details on this clonotype: One base away lies a much larger clone, so this may be a sequencing read error. The gene calls are TRBV7-9 and TRBJ2-5; D unresolved. The V gene's germline CDR1 is SEHNR and CDR2 FQNEAQ (reference sequence). The CDR3 loop spans 11 amino acids. Trimming pared 3 bases from V and 5 bases from J, leaving 4 bases between. Here the CDR3 reads CASSFKETQYF. The CDR3, as DNA: TGTGCCAGCAGCTTTAAGGAGACCCAGTACTTC.

Comment on this clonotype: This clone may be a read error of a much larger clone one base away. J is TRBJ1-2 and V is TRBV6-5; D is possibly TRBD1 (6 bases). From germline, CDR1 is MNHEY and CDR2 SVGAGI. This CDR3 spans 11 amino acids. The V gene lost 7 bases and the J gene lost 5 bases, with 8 bases spanning the gap. The CDR3 spells CASITGYGYTF. The CDR3 region has the DNA TGTGCCAGCATTACAGGGTATGGCTACACCTTC.

This clonotype showed up many times. V gene TRBV7-2 combines with J gene TRBJ2-1; TRBD2 aligns across 10 bases. CDR1 and CDR2 from the germline V gene are SGHTA and FQGNSA. The CDR3 spans 15 residues. The ends lost 4 bases at V and 2 bases at J; junction bases unmatched: 2. The CDR3 DNA follows: TGTGCCAGCAGCTCTAGCGGGAGTGCCTACAATGAGCAGTTCTTC. Its translation: CASSSSGSAYNEQFF.

This clonotype showed up many times. V gene TRBV4-2 combines with J gene TRBJ2-2; D is perhaps TRBD2 (5 bases). The CDR3 is 14 amino acids. V was pared by 4 bases and J by 2 bases, with 8 bases between. Germline V gene sequence: CDR1 LGHNA, CDR2 YNFKEQ. CDR3: CASSPSGNTGELFF. CDR3 sequence (DNA): TGTGCCAGCAGCCCCAGCGGCAACACCGGGGAGCTGTTTTTT.

This clonotype occurred many times. This sequence joins TRBV11-2 and TRBJ1-1; 12 nucleotides line up with TRBD1. This CDR3 contains 14 residues. V was pared by 5 bases and J by 10 bases, with 8 bases of the junction left unmatched. Germline CDR1 SGHAT, CDR2 FQNNGV. The DNA of the CDR3 is TGTGCCAGCAGCACCCACCGGGGACAGGGGGCAGCTTTCTTT. Its translation: CASSTHRGQGAAFF.

The V gene is TRBV5-4, the J gene TRBJ2-2; no definite D call. V was clipped by 0 bases and J by 4 bases, with 7 bases between them. Per the germline V gene, CDR1 is SGHNT and CDR2 is YYREEE (reference sequence). This CDR3 is 14 amino acids long. CDR3 nucleotide sequence: TGTGCCAGCAGCTTGGCCTTGGGCACCGGGGAGCTGTTTTTT. Translating it yields CASSLALGTGELFF.

This clonotype was seen a handful of times. V usage is TRBV19 and J usage is TRBJ2-2; D tentatively fits TRBD1 or TRBD2 (5 bases each). This CDR3 is 17 amino acids long. Germline CDR1 is LNHDA and CDR2 is SQIVND (reference sequence). Trimming removed 5 bases at V and 10 bases at J, with 26 bases between. In DNA, the CDR3 is TGTGCCAGTAGTCCACCCCTAGGGGAGACGCGAGGGGAGGAGCTGTTTTTT. This gives the protein CASSPPLGETRGEELFF.

This clonotype was detected many times. At one end the junction does not follow the germline gene, possibly because of a read error. This chain links TRBV24-1 with TRBJ2-1; a weak D match, TRBD2 (5 bases). Germline CDR1 is KGHDR and CDR2 is SFDVKD. CDR3 length: 11 residues. CDR3 residues: CASSEGNEQFF. CDR3 coding DNA: TGTGCCAGCAGTGAGGGCAATGAGCAGTTCTTC.

V gene TRBV7-2 combines with J gene TRBJ2-7; unclear D gene. Germline lookup yields CDR1 SGHTA and CDR2 FQGNSA. Trimming removed 5 bases from V and 7 bases from J, with 12 bases in between. The CDR3 runs to 12 residues. This chain's CDR3 is CASSLQLSEQYF. The CDR3 DNA sequence: TGTGCCAGCAGCCTCCAGCTGTCGGAGCAGTACTTC.

This clonotype occurred many times. CDR3 residues: CASRLTGNTEAFF. The CDR3 bases are TGTGCCAGCAGGCTCACAGGGAACACTGAAGCTTTCTTT. This sequence joins TRBV6-5 and TRBJ1-1, with D possibly TRBD1 on 5 matching bases. Trimming took off 6 bases at V and 1 base at J, with 9 bases between the two ends. This CDR3 is built from 13 residues. Germline loops: CDR1 MNHEY, CDR2 SVGAGI.

This clonotype has at least ten counts. V and J are TRBV5-5 and TRBJ2-7; no definite D call. Germline V gives CDR1 SGHKS, CDR2 YYEKEE (reference sequence). Trimming took 0 bases from V and 5 from J, leaving 9 bases between them. The CDR3 extends over 13 amino acids. DNA of the CDR3: TGTGCCAGCAGCTTGGTACTAAGGGACGAGCAGTACGTC. As protein: CASSLVLRDEQYV.

This clonotype was seen ten or more times. V is TRBV5-5 and J is TRBJ1-1; 7 positions match TRBD1. This CDR3 is 13 amino acids long. CDR1 is SGHKS and CDR2 is YYEKEE in the germline V gene (reference sequence). Written as DNA, the CDR3 is TGTGCAAACGGACAGGAGTCGAACACTGAAGCTTTCTTT. Protein product: CANGQESNTEAFF.

This clonotype was picked up many times. The chain carries TRBV5-1 and TRBJ1-5; 9 bases match TRBD1. Germline V lookup: CDR1 SGHRS, CDR2 YFSETQ. The CDR3 is 16 residues long. The V segment lost 0 bases and the J segment 1 base; nucleotides outside the gene matches: 2. The CDR3, as DNA: TGCGCCAGCAGCTTGGATGGGACAGGGAGCAATCAGCCCCAGCATTTT. This gives the protein CASSLDGTGSNQPQHF.

This clonotype was seen a few times. The chain combines TRBV6-1 with TRBJ1-1; D is unclear. This CDR3 spans 11 amino acids. Germline CDR1 is MNHNS and CDR2 is SASEGT. V was pared by 6 bases and J by 4 bases, with 6 bases between. CDR3 nucleotide sequence: TGTGCCAGCAGCCCTCGCACTGAAGCTTTCTTT. This encodes CASSPRTEAFF.

This clonotype has ten or more counts. This chain uses TRBV15 with TRBJ2-5, with D perhaps matching TRBD2 (5 bases). This CDR3 region has 15 residues. Germline-derived CDR1 and CDR2 are LNHNV and YYDKDF (reference sequence). The V end lost 5 bases, the J end lost 1 base, and 14 bases lay between the germline ends. CDR3 sequence: CATSAKPDSQETQYF. The CDR3 DNA reads as TGTGCCACCAGCGCCAAACCGGACTCCCAAGAGACCCAGTACTTC.

In this sample, this clonotype turned up a few times. The chain combines TRBV25-1 with TRBJ1-2; no clear D. The CDR3 contains 12 residues. V was pared by 6 bases and J by 6 bases, with 11 bases between. Looked up from germline, CDR1 is MGHDK and CDR2 is SYGVNS. The CDR3 protein is CASSPTGDGYTF. The CDR3 nucleotides are TGTGCCAGCAGCCCGACGGGAGATGGCTACACCTTC.

This clonotype was picked up many times. This chain links TRBV9 with TRBJ2-1; the match to TRBD1 covers 12 bases. Trimming at V came to 0 bases and at J to 9 bases, leaving 7 bases not matched to a gene. Germline-derived CDR1 and CDR2 are SGDLS and YYNGEE. There are 16 residues in the CDR3. CDR3 in amino acids: CASSVGDRGRTGEQFF. DNA of the CDR3: TGTGCCAGCAGCGTAGGGGACAGGGGGCGCACGGGTGAGCAGTTCTTC.

This clonotype was counted between two and nine times. V gene TRBV18 combines with J gene TRBJ2-3; D call uncertain. The ends were cut back, 3 bases at V and 1 base at J, with 11 bases in the middle. Germline lookup yields CDR1 KGHSH and CDR2 LQKENI. This CDR3 is built from 15 residues. This CDR3 reads CASSPFHEGTDTQYF. Here the CDR3 DNA reads TGTGCCAGCTCACCTTTTCACGAGGGCACAGATACGCAGTATTTT.